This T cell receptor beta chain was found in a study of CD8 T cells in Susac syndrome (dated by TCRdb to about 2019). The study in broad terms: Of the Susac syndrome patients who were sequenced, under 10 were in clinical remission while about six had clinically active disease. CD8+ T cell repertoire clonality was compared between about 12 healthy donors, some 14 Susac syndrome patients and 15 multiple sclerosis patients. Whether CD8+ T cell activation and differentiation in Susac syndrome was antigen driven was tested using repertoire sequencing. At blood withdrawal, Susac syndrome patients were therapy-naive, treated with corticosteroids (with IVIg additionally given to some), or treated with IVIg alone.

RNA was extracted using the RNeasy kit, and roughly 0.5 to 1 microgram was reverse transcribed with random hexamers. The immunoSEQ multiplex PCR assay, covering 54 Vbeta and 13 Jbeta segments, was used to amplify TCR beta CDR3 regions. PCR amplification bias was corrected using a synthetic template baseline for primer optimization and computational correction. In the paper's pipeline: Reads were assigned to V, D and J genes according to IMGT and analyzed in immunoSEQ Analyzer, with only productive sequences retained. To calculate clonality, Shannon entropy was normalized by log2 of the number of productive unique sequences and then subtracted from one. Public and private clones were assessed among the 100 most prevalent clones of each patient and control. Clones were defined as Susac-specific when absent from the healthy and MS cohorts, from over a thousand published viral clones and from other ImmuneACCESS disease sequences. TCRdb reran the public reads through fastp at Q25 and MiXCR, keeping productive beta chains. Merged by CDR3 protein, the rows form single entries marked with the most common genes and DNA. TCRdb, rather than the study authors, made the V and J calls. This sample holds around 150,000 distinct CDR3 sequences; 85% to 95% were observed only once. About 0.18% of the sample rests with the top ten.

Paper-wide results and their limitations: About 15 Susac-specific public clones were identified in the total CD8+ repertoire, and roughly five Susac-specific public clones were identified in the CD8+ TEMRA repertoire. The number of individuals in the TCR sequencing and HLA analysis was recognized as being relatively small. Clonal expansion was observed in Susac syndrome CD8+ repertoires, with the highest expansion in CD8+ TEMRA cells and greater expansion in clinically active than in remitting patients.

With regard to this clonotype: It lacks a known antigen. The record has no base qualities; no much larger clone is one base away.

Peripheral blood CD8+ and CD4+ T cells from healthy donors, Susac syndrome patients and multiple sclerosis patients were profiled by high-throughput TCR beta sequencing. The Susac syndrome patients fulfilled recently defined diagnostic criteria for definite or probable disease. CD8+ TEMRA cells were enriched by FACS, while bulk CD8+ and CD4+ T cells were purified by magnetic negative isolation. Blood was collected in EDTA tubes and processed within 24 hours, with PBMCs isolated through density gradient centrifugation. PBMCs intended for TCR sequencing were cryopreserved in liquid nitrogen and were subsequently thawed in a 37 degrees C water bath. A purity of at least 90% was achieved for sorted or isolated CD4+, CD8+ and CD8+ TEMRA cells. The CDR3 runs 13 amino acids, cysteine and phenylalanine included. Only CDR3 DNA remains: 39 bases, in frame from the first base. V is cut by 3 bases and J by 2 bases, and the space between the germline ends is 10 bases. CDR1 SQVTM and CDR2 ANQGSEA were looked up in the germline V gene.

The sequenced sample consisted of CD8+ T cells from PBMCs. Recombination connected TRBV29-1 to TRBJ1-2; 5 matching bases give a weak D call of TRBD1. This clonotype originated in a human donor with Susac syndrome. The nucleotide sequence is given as TGCAGCGTTGACGGGGGAGGGAACTATGGCTACACCTTC. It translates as CSVDGGGNYGYTF.